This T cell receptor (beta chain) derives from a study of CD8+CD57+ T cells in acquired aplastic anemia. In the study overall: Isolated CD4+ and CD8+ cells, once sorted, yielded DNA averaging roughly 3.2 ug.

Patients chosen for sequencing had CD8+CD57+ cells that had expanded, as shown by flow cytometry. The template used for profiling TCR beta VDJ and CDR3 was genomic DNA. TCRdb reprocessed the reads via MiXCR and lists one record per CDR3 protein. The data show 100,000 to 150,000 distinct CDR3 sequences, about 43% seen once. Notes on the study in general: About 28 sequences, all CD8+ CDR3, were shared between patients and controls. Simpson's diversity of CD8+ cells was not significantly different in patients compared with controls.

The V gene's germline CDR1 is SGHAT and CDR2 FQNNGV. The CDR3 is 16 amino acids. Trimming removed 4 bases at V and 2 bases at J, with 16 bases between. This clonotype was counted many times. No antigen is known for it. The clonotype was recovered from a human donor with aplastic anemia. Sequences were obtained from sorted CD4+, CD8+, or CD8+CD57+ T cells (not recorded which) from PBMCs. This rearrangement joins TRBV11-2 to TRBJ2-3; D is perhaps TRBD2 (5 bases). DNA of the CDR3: TGTGCCAGCAGCTCACTCCTAAGGGAGCCCACAGATACGCAGTATTTT. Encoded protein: CASSSLLREPTDTQYF.